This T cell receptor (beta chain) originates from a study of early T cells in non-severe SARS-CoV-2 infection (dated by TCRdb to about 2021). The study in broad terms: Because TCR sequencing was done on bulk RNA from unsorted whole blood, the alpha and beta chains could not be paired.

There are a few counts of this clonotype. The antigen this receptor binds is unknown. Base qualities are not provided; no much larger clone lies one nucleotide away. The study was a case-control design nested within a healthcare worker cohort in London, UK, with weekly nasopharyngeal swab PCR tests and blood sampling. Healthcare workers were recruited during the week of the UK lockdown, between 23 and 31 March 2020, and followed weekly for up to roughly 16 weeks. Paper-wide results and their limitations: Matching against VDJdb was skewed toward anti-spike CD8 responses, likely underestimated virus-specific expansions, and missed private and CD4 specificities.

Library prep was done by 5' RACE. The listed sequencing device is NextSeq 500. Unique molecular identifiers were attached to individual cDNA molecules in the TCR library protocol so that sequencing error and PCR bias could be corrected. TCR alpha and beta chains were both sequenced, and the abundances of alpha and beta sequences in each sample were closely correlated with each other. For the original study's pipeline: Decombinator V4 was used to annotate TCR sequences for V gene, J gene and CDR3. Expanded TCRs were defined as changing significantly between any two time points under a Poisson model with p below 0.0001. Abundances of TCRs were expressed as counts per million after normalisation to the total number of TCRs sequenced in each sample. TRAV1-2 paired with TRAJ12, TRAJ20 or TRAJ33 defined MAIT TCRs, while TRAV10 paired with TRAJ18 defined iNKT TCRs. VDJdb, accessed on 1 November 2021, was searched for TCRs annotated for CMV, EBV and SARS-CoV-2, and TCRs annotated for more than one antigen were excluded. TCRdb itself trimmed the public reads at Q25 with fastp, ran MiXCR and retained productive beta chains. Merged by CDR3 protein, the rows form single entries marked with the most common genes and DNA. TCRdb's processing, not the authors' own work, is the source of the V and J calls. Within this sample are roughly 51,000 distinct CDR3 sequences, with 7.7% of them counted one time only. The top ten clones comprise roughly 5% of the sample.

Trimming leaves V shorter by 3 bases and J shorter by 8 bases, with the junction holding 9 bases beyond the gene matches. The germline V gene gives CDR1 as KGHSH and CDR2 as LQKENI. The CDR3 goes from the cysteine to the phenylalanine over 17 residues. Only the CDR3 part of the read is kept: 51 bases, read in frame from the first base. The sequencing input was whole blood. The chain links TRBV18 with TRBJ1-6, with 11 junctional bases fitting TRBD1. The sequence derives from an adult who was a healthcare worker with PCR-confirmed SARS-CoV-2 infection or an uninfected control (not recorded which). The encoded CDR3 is CASSPRRTGGEDSPLHF. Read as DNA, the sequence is TGTGCCAGCTCACCCCGCCGGACAGGGGGCGAGGATTCACCCCTCCACTTT.